The 20 T cell receptor beta chains given below trace back to one sample, sequenced in a study of T cells in Graves' hyperthyroidism and ophthalmopathy. Amplification of TCR beta CDR3 regions was performed using RNA transcripts as template. A set of HTBI primers served as the primers for a first-round RT-PCR of the TCR CDR3. TCRdb recomputed calls from the multiplex PCR reads with MiXCR, one row per CDR3 protein. The data hold around 250,000 distinct CDR3 sequences, with roughly 15% observed a single time. Sample: blood. Every receptor here comes from a woman aged 18-29 years with Graves' ophthalmopathy.

The sample holds many counts of this clonotype. The chain joins TRBV20-1 to TRBJ2-1, with 12 bases identical to TRBD2. Unmatched junction bases numbered 13, after V lost 6 bases and J lost 7 bases. CDR1 is DFQATT and CDR2 is SNEGSKA in the germline V gene (reference sequence). The CDR3 runs 16 residues. The CDR3 here is CSATPSGRGFTNEQFF. The CDR3 coding sequence is TGCAGTGCAACGCCTAGCGGGAGGGGGTTTACGAATGAGCAGTTCTTC.

This clonotype has a count of ten or more. This chain links TRBV24-1 with TRBJ1-1, with TRBD1 matching 7 bases. CDR1 is KGHDR, CDR2 SFDVKD, per germline. J was trimmed by 2 bases and V by 4 bases; bases with no gene match: 3. The CDR3 length is 14 residues. CDR3 sequence: CATSEGGLNTEAFF. Written as DNA, the CDR3 is TGTGCCACCAGTGAAGGGGGCTTAAACACTGAAGCTTTCTTT.

Ten or more counts support this clonotype. This chain joins TRBV7-9 and TRBJ1-6; no reliable D call. Germline V lookup: CDR1 SEHNR, CDR2 FQNEAQ (reference sequence). V was pared by 1 base and J by 6 bases, with 16 bases between. The length of the CDR3 is 17 residues. In DNA form, the CDR3 reads TGTGCCAGCAGCTTAGTGGGGTCAGGTTGGAGTAATTCACCCCTCCACTTT. This translates into CASSLVGSGWSNSPLHF.

Many counts were recorded for this clonotype. The V and J genes are TRBV12-3 or TRBV12-4 and TRBJ1-3; no reliable D call. With 4 bases removed from V and 5 bases from J, the gap between germline ends came to 3 bases. CDR3 size: 11 residues. The CDR3 is CASSSRNTIYF. The CDR3 nucleotides are TGTGCCAGCAGTTCTCGAAACACCATATATTTT.

A note on this clonotype: The missing conserved phenylalanine or tryptophan at the end of this CDR3 makes a read error likely. This chain connects TRBV11-2 to TRBJ2-2; no definite D call. V gave up 5 bases and J gave up 8 bases, with 12 bases separating them. The CDR3 contains 13 residues. The germline CDR1 and CDR2 sequences are SGHAT and FQNNGV. The CDR3 sequence: CASSLGLGGELFL. The CDR3 DNA is TGTGCCAGCAGCCTTGGCCTGGGAGGGGAGCTGTTTCTT.

This clonotype appeared many times. V gene TRBV6-5 combines with J gene TRBJ1-2; weak D call: TRBD1 (5 bases). The CDR3 spans 14 residues. CDR1 and CDR2 (germline): MNHEY, SVGAGI. V lost 0 bases and J lost 2, with 7 bases in between. The CDR3 sequence is CASSYSTGNYGYTF. For the CDR3, the DNA is TGTGCCAGCAGTTACTCAACAGGAAACTATGGCTACACCTTC.

This clonotype showed up many times. The V gene is TRBV5-6, the J gene TRBJ1-2, with D possibly TRBD1 on 6 matching bases. The length of the CDR3 is 14 residues. From germline, CDR1 is SGHDT and CDR2 YYEEEE. V shed 0 bases and J shed 2 bases, with 8 bases lying between them. CDR3 loop: CASSLGQANYGYTF. The CDR3 DNA is TGTGCCAGCAGCTTGGGACAGGCAAACTATGGCTACACCTTC.

This clonotype was observed many times. The rearrangement joins TRBV7-9 to TRBJ2-2; 10 bases fit TRBD2. Germline V gene data show CDR1 as SEHNR and CDR2 as FQNEAQ (reference sequence). After removal of 2 bases from V and 1 base from J, the junction contained 7 bases not matched to a gene. The length of the CDR3 is 18 residues. The CDR3 protein is CASSLSKLAGENTGELFF. CDR3 in DNA: TGTGCCAGCAGCTTATCAAAGCTAGCGGGAGAGAACACCGGGGAGCTGTTTTTT.

The rearrangement uses TRBV7-9 and TRBJ2-3; possibly TRBD1 or TRBD2 for D (6 bases each). The V gene lost 5 bases and the J gene lost 1 base, with 16 bases spanning the gap. Germline V gene sequence: CDR1 SEHNR, CDR2 FQNEAQ (reference sequence). This CDR3 region has 16 residues. The CDR3 sequence is CASSVGVGGGTDTQYF. The DNA of the CDR3 is TGTGCCAGCAGCGTCGGTGTCGGGGGCGGCACAGATACGCAGTATTTT.

This clonotype was seen repeatedly, ten times or more. This sequence joins TRBV27 and TRBJ2-7, with 11 nucleotides matching TRBD2. From germline, CDR1 is MNHEY and CDR2 SMNVEV (reference sequence). J lost 3 bases, V lost 4 bases, and 5 bases had no gene match. This CDR3 contains 15 residues. The DNA for the CDR3 is TGTGCCAGCAGTTATCTAGCGGGAGGTCGCTACGAGCAGTACTTC. Residues: CASSYLAGGRYEQYF.

This clonotype has a count of ten or more. The V gene is TRBV5-1, the J gene TRBJ2-2; D is perhaps TRBD2 (5 bases). The CDR3 contains 16 residues. V lost 1 base and J 0 bases, leaving 10 bases between the germline ends. CDR1 is SGHRS, CDR2 YFSETQ, per germline. DNA for the CDR3: TGCGCCAGCAGCTTGTTGGACGGGACGAACACCGGGGAGCTGTTTTTT. Protein: CASSLLDGTNTGELFF.

This clonotype was observed a handful of times. This chain connects TRBV9 to TRBJ2-2; 8 nucleotides match TRBD2. Germline CDR1 SGDLS, CDR2 YYNGEE. The CDR3 consists of 16 residues. The V and J ends lost 4 bases and 6 bases, in that order; junction bases with no gene match: 11. CDR3: CASSPNAGGGAGELFF. As DNA, the CDR3 is TGTGCCAGCAGCCCAAACGCGGGAGGCGGGGCCGGGGAGCTGTTTTTT.

The chain is built from TRBV6-1 and TRBJ2-3, with 13 bases aligning to TRBD2. The junction had 4 bases not matched to a gene; V was cut back by 7 bases and J by 6 bases. CDR1 is MNHNS and CDR2 is SASEGT in the germline V gene. The CDR3 runs 14 residues. The CDR3 DNA is TGTGCCAGCAAGACTAGCGGGGGGATGGATACGCAGTATTTT. It translates to CASKTSGGMDTQYF.

This clonotype was seen many times. The rearrangement joins TRBV5-1 to TRBJ2-7; perhaps TRBD2 as D (5 bases). V lost 1 base and J 6 bases, leaving 17 bases between the germline ends. The germline gives CDR1 SGHRS, CDR2 YFSETQ. The CDR3 loop spans 15 amino acids. For the CDR3, the DNA is TGCGCCAGCAGCTTGACCGGTTTTGGCGAGGGCGAGCAGTACTTC. Protein: CASSLTGFGEGEQYF.

This clonotype was seen repeatedly, ten times or more. The V call is TRBV28, the J call TRBJ1-2; possible D gene TRBD1, 6 bases. The germline gives CDR1 MDHEN, CDR2 SYDVKM. V was pared by 3 bases and J by 3 bases, with 8 bases between. This CDR3 comprises 13 residues. The CDR3 loop is CASSFGQHYGYTF. The DNA of the CDR3 is TGTGCCAGCAGTTTCGGACAGCACTATGGCTACACCTTC.

The genes are TRBV5-4 and TRBJ1-3, with 9 bases matching TRBD1. V shed 3 bases and J 2 bases; nucleotides not matched to a gene: 3. The CDR3 extends over 15 amino acids. Germline assignment: CDR1 SGHNT and CDR2 YYREEE (reference sequence). The CDR3 DNA follows: TGTGCCAGCAGCTGGGGACAGGGCCCTGGAAACACCATATATTTT. It encodes CASSWGQGPGNTIYF.

This clonotype was seen many times. This chain's CDR3 is CASSLPRDRGFTDTQYF. The DNA of the CDR3 is TGTGCCAGCAGCTTACCCCGGGACAGGGGATTCACAGATACGCAGTATTTT. This chain links TRBV7-9 with TRBJ2-3, with 10 positions matching TRBD1. V lost 2 bases and J lost 2; bases outside the gene matches: 7. This CDR3 contains 17 residues. Germline V CDR1 and CDR2: SEHNR, FQNEAQ (reference sequence). Variable domain in full (rest from reference TRBV7-9 and TRBJ2-3): DTGVSQNPRHKITKRGQNVTFRCDPISEHNRLYWYRQTLGQGPEFLTYFQNEAQLEKSRLLSDRFSAERPKGSFSTLEIQRTEQGDSAMYLCASSLPRDRGFTDTQYFGPGTRLTVL.

There are many counts of this clonotype. The rearrangement links TRBV30 to TRBJ1-2, with no clear D. The germline V gene encodes CDR1 GTSNPN and CDR2 SVGIG (reference sequence). This CDR3 is 13 amino acids long. Deletions cut 1 base from V and 6 bases from J, with 12 bases between. CDR3 DNA: TGTGCCTGGAGTGCTCTGTTTTCCAATGGCTACACCTTC. Protein sequence: CAWSALFSNGYTF.

The table lists this clonotype with many counts. This chain uses TRBV4-1 with TRBJ1-1; 8 nucleotides match TRBD1. V was pared by 3 bases and J by 2 bases, with 5 bases of the junction left unmatched. Germline V gene sequence: CDR1 MGHRA, CDR2 YSYEKL. The CDR3 is 15 amino acids. The CDR3 bases are TGCGCCAGCAGCCAGTACGGACAGGGTAACACTGAAGCTTTCTTT. The encoded protein is CASSQYGQGNTEAFF.

V usage is TRBV2 and J usage is TRBJ1-5, with TRBD1 matching over 9 bases. The CDR3 contains 14 residues. Germline values: CDR1 SNHLY, CDR2 FYNNEI. V gave up 6 bases and J gave up 4 bases; unmatched junction bases: 4. The CDR3 region has the DNA TGTGCCAGCAGCTGGACAGGGGCTAATCAGCCCCAGCATTTT. Translated, it gives CASSWTGANQPQHF. The entire variable domain, with the rest obtained from reference TRBV2 and TRBJ1-5, is as follows: EPEVTQTPSHQVTQMGQEVILRCVPISNHLYFYWYRQILGQKVEFLVSFYNNEISEKSEIFDDQFSVERPDGSNFTLKIRSTKLEDSAMYFCASSWTGANQPQHFGDGTRLSIL.